These T cell receptor beta chains were read from a single sample in a study of response to subunit inactivated influenza vaccine. TCRdb re-derived calls from the RT-PCR reads in MiXCR, one entry per CDR3 protein. The sample carries 500,000 to 650,000 distinct CDR3 sequences, roughly 8.2% recorded once. This specimen was PBMCs from blood, taken about 23 months after vaccination. Receptor source: a man between 50 and 69 years old who received an inactivated influenza vaccine. CDR3s include the opening cysteine and the closing phenylalanine or tryptophan.

v_gene,CDR3aa
TRBV29-1,CSVPTLDLFYNEQFF
TRBV27,CASSSSRTGGVGEQYF
TRBV28,CASSSRDRGAYGYTF
TRBV5-5,CASSPALLREQFF
TRBV6-2/TRBV6-3,CASSYVSPAQLTGSGNQPQHF
TRBV29-1,CSVGGSNQPQHF
TRBV7-8,CASSQEGRSFNEQFF
TRBV7-2,CASSFTGVTGELFF
TRBV7-2,CASSSPGRGYIQYF
TRBV12-3/TRBV12-4,CASSPSVGEQYF
TRBV4-3,CASSQGLASNQFTDTQYF
TRBV12-3/TRBV12-4,CASTHSYEQYF
TRBV7-9,CASSLRGFGYEQYF
TRBV5-1,CASSLGDRQIEQYF
TRBV21-1,CASSKGGTDNDTEAFF
TRBV28,CASSQYGYTF
TRBV5-1,CASSLAPQTDTQYF
TRBV10-3,CAIRVEGGTEAFF
TRBV7-2,CASSLLQGDEQFF
TRBV4-3,CASSQGTGGLTNEKLFF
TRBV3-1,CASSQSLGFGYTF
TRBV20-1,CSATGSGGLEQYF
TRBV11-2,CASSLSLGTEAFF
TRBV27,CASSFGNAHNEQFF
TRBV6-1,CASSPGGAPYEQYF
TRBV20-1,CSASAEAPLHF
TRBV20-1,CSALRWGEETQYF
TRBV7-6,CASSFSRDTEAFF
TRBV4-2,CASSQVGSRNYGYTF
TRBV7-2,CASSPIGGNEQFF
TRBV28,CASSILVLDPQFF
TRBV2,CASSDVASGGRDTQYF
TRBV5-1,CASSLRPSGEQYF
TRBV4-1,CASSQLSGMGNSPLHF
TRBV14,CASSRSGESGTQYF